This note documents a single T cell receptor (beta chain) sequence. The antigen is unknown. Using immunoSEQ multiplex PCR, the repertoire was profiled, and TCRdb retains in-frame clones only, with some absent. The data hold approximately 76,000 clones, with about nine tenths observed a single time. This record belongs to a study of OX40 agonist ivuxolimab in advanced cancers. At the level of the study: The treatment was a fully human IgG2 OX40 agonist, ivuxolimab. The dose-escalation cohort was approximately 84% male, with a mean age of around 60 years, ranging about 23 to 79.

Sampled blood was obtained at baseline, cycle 4 day 1, and cycle 7 day 1. CDR1 is MNHNS, CDR2 SASEGT, per germline. The trim removed 4 bases at V and 1 base at J, leaving 2 bases unmatched. The CDR3 is made up of 15 amino acids. Study observations and caveats: The authors did not determine the antigen specificity of the expanded peripheral T cells.

The chain is built from TRBV6-1 and TRBJ2-3; TRBD1 agrees at 10 bases. The receptor's source is an adult with an advanced solid tumor such as melanoma, head and neck, liver or kidney cancer. The source material was CD4+ or CD8+ T cells sorted from blood, sampled in a trial of the OX40 agonist ivuxolimab. The CDR3 region has the DNA TGTGCCAGCAGTGCCGGGACAGGGGGCACAGATACGCAGTATTTT. Its protein is CASSAGTGGTDTQYF.